This T cell receptor beta chain emerged from a study of PD-1 blockade in classical Hodgkin lymphoma. Following autologous stem cell transplantation, relapse occurred in every patient, and exposure to brentuximab vedotin varied. Sequencing used immunoSEQ multiplex PCR; TCRdb keeps in-frame clones, though not all of them. The sample includes about 97,000 clones, approximately 83% seen only once; the top ten take 12%. The germline V gene encodes CDR1 SEHNR and CDR2 FQNEAQ (reference sequence). Between the trimmed V and J ends, which lost 4 bases and 4 bases, there was a span of 10 bases. This CDR3 is 13 amino acids long. This clone was recorded a few times.

The sample in question was peripheral blood mononuclear cells (PBMCs), obtained at baseline. The chain links TRBV7-9 to TRBJ1-1; D is perhaps TRBD1 (6 bases). This receptor was identified in a human donor with classical Hodgkin lymphoma. CDR3 DNA: TGTGCCAGCAGCTCCCGGGGGCCCACTGAAGCTTTCTTT. Amino acid sequence: CASSSRGPTEAFF.